The 10 T cell receptor beta chains listed next were all sequenced from one sample in a study of cytomegalovirus exposure and HLA in healthy donors. The PCR made use of 60 Vbeta and 13 Jbeta primers. Profiling relied on immunoSEQ multiplex PCR, and the TCRdb table lists in-frame clones only, not all of them. The profile shows around 100,000 clones, over 60% of them singletons. The material sequenced was PBMCs. Receptors originate from a man aged 30 to 45 in good health and CMV-seropositive.

The rearrangement links TRBV7-3 to TRBJ2-3; the match to TRBD2 covers 15 bases. The V segment lost 4 bases and the J segment 4 bases; nucleotides outside the gene matches: 15. The germline gives CDR1 SGHTA, CDR2 FQGTGA. The CDR3 loop spans 20 amino acids. In DNA form, the CDR3 reads TGTGCCAGCAGCTCCAAGGCGCCGGGACTAGCGGGGGGAGACTCAGATACGCAGTATTTT. This sequence encodes CASSSKAPGLAGGDSDTQYF.

The V and J genes are TRBV9 and TRBJ2-1, with TRBD2 identical over 10 bases. Germline V gene data show CDR1 as SGDLS and CDR2 as YYNGEE. The J segment lost 0 bases and the V segment lost 2 bases, leaving 8 bases of the junction unmatched. The CDR3 is made up of 18 amino acids. The CDR3 sequence: CASSVGLADESSYNEQFF. The DNA of the CDR3 is TGTGCCAGCAGCGTCGGACTAGCGGATGAGAGCTCCTACAATGAGCAGTTCTTC. Drawing the rest from reference TRBV9 and TRBJ2-1, the complete variable domain is DSGVTQTPKHLITATGQRVTLRCSPRSGDLSVYWYQQSLDQGLQFLIQYYNGEERAKGNILERFSAQQFPDLHSELNLSSLELGDSALYFCASSVGLADESSYNEQFFGPGTRLTVL.

The V call is TRBV7-2, the J call TRBJ1-1; weak D call: TRBD1 (6 bases). This CDR3 has 12 amino acids. Germline V gene sequence: CDR1 SGHTA, CDR2 FQGNSA. V lost 4 bases and J lost 9, with 12 bases in between. Here the CDR3 reads CASSWGQGQAFF. CDR3 coding DNA: TGTGCCAGCAGCTGGGGGCAGGGGCAAGCTTTCTTT.

This clone was recorded at least ten times. Here the CDR3 DNA reads TGTGCCAGCCGGGGGGGGCTTAGCAATCAGCCCCAGCATTTT. Translation: CASRGGLSNQPQHF. The chain links TRBV19 to TRBJ1-5, with TRBD1 as a possible D gene (6 bases). Germline-derived CDR1 and CDR2 are LNHDA and SQIVND (reference sequence). The CDR3 sequence is 14 residues long. The V and J ends lost 9 bases and 0 bases respectively, with 12 bases between them.

The J gene is TRBJ2-5, the V gene TRBV30, with D hard to call. This CDR3 is built from 13 residues. The V end lost 2 bases, the J end lost 4 bases, and 11 bases lay between the germline ends. Germline V gene data show CDR1 as GTSNPN and CDR2 as SVGIG (reference sequence). CDR3 in DNA: TGTGCCTGGAGTCGACGCCGCGGAGAGACCCAGTACTTC. This translates into CAWSRRRGETQYF.

The chain has TRBV19 and TRBJ1-2; TRBD1 aligns across 11 bases. The ends lost 10 bases at V and 8 bases at J; junction bases unmatched: 15. In germline, CDR1 is LNHDA, CDR2 SQIVND (reference sequence). The CDR3 is 15 residues long. Here the CDR3 DNA reads TGTGCCACCCAAAGTCCAGGACAGGGGGCTTGGGGCTACACCTTC. Its protein product is CATQSPGQGAWGYTF. The full variable domain, completed using reference TRBV19 and TRBJ1-2, is DGGITQSPKYLFRKEGQNVTLSCEQNLNHDAMYWYRQDPGQGLRLIYYSQIVNDFQKGDIAEGYSVSREKKESFPLTVTSAQKNPTAFYLCATQSPGQGAWGYTFGSGTRLTVV.

The chain recombines TRBV7-8 with TRBJ1-4; perhaps TRBD1 as D (6 bases). The germline V and J ends were trimmed by 5 bases and 10 bases, with 20 bases remaining between them. Germline V CDR1 and CDR2: SGHVS, FQNEAQ. The CDR3 is made up of 15 amino acids. CDR3 residues: CASSVRSTGSSKLFF. Written as DNA, the CDR3 is TGTGCCAGCAGCGTACGGTCGACAGGTTCGTCAAAACTGTTTTTT.

The chain joins TRBV9 to TRBJ2-1; 7 bases fit TRBD2. Germline CDR1 and CDR2: SGDLS and YYNGEE. Trimming removed 0 bases from V and 8 bases from J; junction bases left unmatched: 5. The CDR3 extends over 14 amino acids. The CDR3 DNA is TGTGCCAGCAGCGTAGGGCAGGGAGGGCATGAGCAGTTCTTC. As protein: CASSVGQGGHEQFF.

The genes are TRBV2 and TRBJ1-2; TRBD1 matches at 7 bases. The CDR3 totals 12 residues. The junction had 3 bases not matched to a gene; V was cut back by 5 bases and J by 6 bases. Germline CDR1 SNHLY, CDR2 FYNNEI. The chain's CDR3 is CASSSQGHGYTF. The CDR3 DNA sequence: TGTGCCAGCAGTTCACAGGGGCATGGCTACACCTTC.

This clone was counted once. V and J are TRBV7-6 and TRBJ2-7, with 8 bases matching TRBD1. The CDR3 loop spans 17 amino acids. Germline V lookup: CDR1 SGHVS, CDR2 FNYEAQ. Unmatched junction bases numbered 9, after V lost 0 bases and J lost 2 bases. The chain's CDR3 is CASSLAGTDRGTYEQYF. In DNA form, the CDR3 reads TGTGCCAGCAGCTTAGCGGGGACAGACAGGGGAACCTACGAGCAGTACTTC.